This T cell receptor (beta chain) was sequenced during a study of blood T cell repertoires in COVID-19. In the study overall: There were acute and convalescent COVID-19 samples, and they came from the United States, Italy and Spain. In each case, the material was cDNA or gDNA derived from T cells, B-cell-depleted T cells, or PBMCs.

The CDR3 sequence is 15 residues long. Trimming removed 4 bases from V and 4 bases from J; junction bases left unmatched: 5. Looked up from germline, CDR1 is MRHNA and CDR2 is SNTAGT. As handled by the study authors: How many nucleated cells were present was estimated from reference gene primer amplification. Profiled with immunoSEQ multiplex PCR; TCRdb holds only in-frame clones, not every one. That table is the source of V, J and clone size, and D and trimming were worked out from the DNA. The table includes over 400,000 clones, approximately 88% detected once. Seattle's cohort entered during active infection and was followed longitudinally.

V is TRBV6-4 and J is TRBJ2-7; TRBD1 matches at 12 bases. Material: peripheral blood. This TCR was recovered from a woman in her forties or fifties with COVID-19, enrolled during active disease. The CDR3 region is CASSVGQGALYEQYF. The DNA for the CDR3 is TGTGCCAGCAGTGTGGGACAGGGGGCACTATACGAGCAGTACTTC.